The 24 T cell receptor beta chains below all came from one sample that was sequenced in a study of T cells in Graves' hyperthyroidism and ophthalmopathy. It was RNA transcripts that yielded the amplified TCR beta CDR3 regions. Using the HTBI primer set, a first-round RT-PCR was run on the TCR CDR3. MiXCR was run by TCRdb on the multiplex PCR reads, yielding one entry per CDR3 protein. This sample has 400,000 to 500,000 distinct CDR3 sequences, with 14% to 15% found just once. The sequencing input was blood. The receptors originated from a man between 18 and 29 years old with Graves' ophthalmopathy.

In this sample, this clonotype turned up many times. The genes are TRBV20-1 and TRBJ1-2; maybe TRBD1 (6 bases). Germline assignment: CDR1 DFQATT and CDR2 SNEGSKA (reference sequence). The CDR3 has 16 amino acids. The germline V and J ends were trimmed by 3 bases and 5 bases, with 22 bases remaining between them. In nucleotides, the CDR3 is TGCAGTGCTAGGCCCCCTCTGGGGGGGGCGGGGTATGGCTACACCTTC. Amino acid sequence: CSARPPLGGAGYGYTF.

This clonotype was counted ten times or more. The chain recombines TRBV10-1 with TRBJ2-2; no firm D call. Trimming left V 2 bases short and J 4 bases short, with 8 bases between. Germline-derived CDR1 and CDR2 are WNHNN and SYGVQD (reference sequence). This CDR3 has 14 residues. The CDR3 here is CASSEATSTGELFF. The CDR3 nucleotides read TGCGCCAGCAGTGAGGCTACCAGCACCGGGGAGCTGTTTTTT.

The chain couples TRBV18 to TRBJ2-7, with TRBD1 matching 7 bases. The junction had 9 bases not matched to a gene; V was cut back by 8 bases and J by 2 bases. This CDR3 has 14 residues. Germline V lookup: CDR1 KGHSH, CDR2 LQKENI. DNA of the CDR3: TGTGCCAGCACTGTGGGACAGCGAACCTACGAGCAGTACTTC. Its translation: CASTVGQRTYEQYF.

V gene TRBV10-1 combines with J gene TRBJ1-5; the D gene is possibly TRBD1 (6 bases). CDR1 is WNHNN and CDR2 is SYGVQD in the germline V gene (reference sequence). The CDR3 loop spans 14 amino acids. V was clipped by 3 bases and J by 3 bases, with 9 bases between them. The CDR3 region is CASSEGQPNQPQHF. Written as DNA, the CDR3 is TGCGCCAGCAGTGAAGGACAGCCCAATCAGCCCCAGCATTTT.

This clonotype was seen only a few times. The genes are TRBV27 and TRBJ2-7, with a possible D match to TRBD2 (6 bases). Per germline, CDR1 MNHEY and CDR2 SMNVEV (reference sequence). This CDR3 region has 16 residues. The V gene lost 5 bases and the J gene lost 4 bases, with 21 bases spanning the gap. The DNA for the CDR3 is TGTGCCAGCAGTAACCCCCCAACGATGGGACTTTACGAGCAGTACTTC. It translates to CASSNPPTMGLYEQYF.

V usage is TRBV13 and J usage is TRBJ2-7, with unresolved D. The CDR3 sequence is 13 residues long. V lost 1 base, J lost 6 bases, and 10 bases lay in between. Germline V gives CDR1 PRHDT, CDR2 FYEKMQ (reference sequence). CDR3 in DNA: TGTGCCAGCAGCTTAGACTCCCCCGGCGAGCAGTACTTC. Its translation is CASSLDSPGEQYF.

This chain connects TRBV30 to TRBJ1-1, with 7 nucleotides matching TRBD1. The CDR3 has 15 residues. Trimming cost V 2 bases and J 4 bases; bases outside gene matches: 10. The germline V gene has CDR1 GTSNPN and CDR2 SVGIG (reference sequence). The CDR3 loop is CAWSPEGTEGTEAFF. DNA of the CDR3: TGTGCCTGGAGTCCTGAGGGGACAGAAGGCACTGAAGCTTTCTTT.

V and J are TRBV27 and TRBJ1-2; D remains unclear. The ends were cut back, 6 bases at V and 0 bases at J, with 5 bases in the middle. Germline assignment: CDR1 MNHEY and CDR2 SMNVEV (reference sequence). The CDR3 is 12 residues long. CDR3 region: CASREANYGYTF. The CDR3, as DNA: TGTGCCAGCAGGGAAGCTAACTATGGCTACACCTTC.

This clonotype appeared once. V gene TRBV10-2 combines with J gene TRBJ2-1; TRBD1 agrees at 12 bases. Germline values: CDR1 WSHSY, CDR2 SAAADI. This CDR3 is 14 amino acids long. The V and J ends lost 6 bases and 7 bases, in that order; junction bases with no gene match: 4. Here the CDR3 reads CASSVGQGANEQFF. CDR3 DNA: TGCGCCAGCAGCGTGGGACAGGGGGCTAATGAGCAGTTCTTC.

This clonotype occurred many times. In nucleotides, the CDR3 is TGTGCCTGGAGTGTCAGTTACACTGAAGCTTTCTTT. Encoded protein: CAWSVSYTEAFF. This chain connects TRBV30 to TRBJ1-1, with unresolved D. From germline, CDR1 is GTSNPN and CDR2 SVGIG (reference sequence). CDR3 length: 12 amino acids. Trimming removed 0 bases from V and 3 bases from J, with 5 bases in between.

This clonotype occurred a few times. The V gene is TRBV12-3 or TRBV12-4, the J gene TRBJ2-3; 9 positions match TRBD2. This CDR3 comprises 15 residues. Unmatched junction bases numbered 5, after V lost 5 bases and J lost 2 bases. The CDR3: CASSTSGGLTDTQYF. CDR3 in DNA: TGTGCCAGCAGTACGAGCGGGGGGCTCACAGATACGCAGTATTTT.

In its sample, this clonotype was seen many times. The chain employs TRBV5-6 and TRBJ1-2, with D possibly TRBD1 on 5 matching bases. Germline V gene sequence: CDR1 SGHDT, CDR2 YYEEEE. V lost 5 bases, J lost 6 bases, and 23 bases lay in between. This CDR3 spans 16 amino acids. Here the CDR3 reads CASRLGQDRAWDGYTF. CDR3 in DNA: TGTGCCAGCAGGCTTGGACAAGACCGGGCTTGGGATGGCTACACCTTC.

This clonotype was counted ten times or more. The chain links TRBV5-1 to TRBJ2-1; 11 bases agree with TRBD2. Losses at the gene ends were 5 bases for V and 9 bases for J; bases not matched to a gene: 7. The CDR3 has 14 amino acids. Germline CDR1 and CDR2: SGHRS and YFSETQ. Here the CDR3 DNA reads TGCGCCAGCAGTCCCAAAACTAGCGGGGGTGAGCAGTTCTTC. Protein product: CASSPKTSGGEQFF.

This clonotype was seen repeatedly, ten times or more. J is TRBJ1-2 and V is TRBV3-1, with D uncertain. The germline V and J ends were trimmed by 4 bases and 4 bases, with 13 bases remaining between them. CDR3 length: 14 amino acids. Germline lookup yields CDR1 LGHDT and CDR2 YNNKEL (reference sequence). The CDR3 DNA sequence: TGTGCCAGCAGCCTCGGAACAGCGGCCTATGGCTACACCTTC. This translates into CASSLGTAAYGYTF.

The table lists this clonotype with many counts. The gene calls are TRBV5-8 and TRBJ2-3; 12 positions match TRBD2. The CDR3 sequence is 16 residues long. Trimming cost V 4 bases and J 2 bases; bases outside gene matches: 5. Per the germline V gene, CDR1 is SGHTS and CDR2 is YDEGEE. CDR3 protein: CASSLGLAGNTDTQYF. In DNA form, the CDR3 reads TGTGCCAGCAGCCTCGGACTAGCGGGGAACACAGATACGCAGTATTTT.

This clonotype turned up a few times. This chain connects TRBV29-1 to TRBJ1-2, with 10 bases that match TRBD1. The V gene's germline CDR1 is SQVTM and CDR2 ANQGSEA. After removal of 7 bases from V and 6 bases from J, the junction contained 5 bases not matched to a gene. The CDR3 contains 12 residues. CDR3 amino acids: CSGAGQGNGYTF. CDR3 nucleotides: TGCAGCGGGGCGGGACAGGGGAATGGCTACACCTTC.

In this sample, this clonotype turned up many times. The V and J genes are TRBV5-1 and TRBJ2-1; D unresolved. Germline V gene sequence: CDR1 SGHRS, CDR2 YFSETQ. Trimming cost V 0 bases and J 0 bases, with 4 bases left between them. CDR3 length: 14 residues. The CDR3 DNA reads as TGCGCCAGCAGCTTGGGCATCTCCTACAATGAGCAGTTCTTC. The encoded protein is CASSLGISYNEQFF.

This clonotype has a count of ten or more. The chain has TRBV6-1 and TRBJ1-2, with D possibly being TRBD1 (5 bases). Germline V gene sequence: CDR1 MNHNS, CDR2 SASEGT. Between the trimmed V and J ends, which lost 7 bases and 6 bases, there was a span of 18 bases. CDR3 length: 14 amino acids. CDR3 amino acids: CASNHGGSEDGYTF. In nucleotides, the CDR3 is TGTGCCAGCAACCATGGGGGTTCCGAGGATGGCTACACCTTC.

This clonotype was seen at least ten times. This chain joins TRBV15 and TRBJ2-7, with no clear D. V dropped 3 bases and J dropped 2 bases, with 8 bases sitting between them. The length of the CDR3 is 13 residues. CDR1 and CDR2 (germline): LNHNV, YYDKDF (reference sequence). Here the CDR3 reads CATSSRTAYEQYF. The CDR3 DNA follows: TGTGCCACCAGCAGCCGAACCGCCTACGAGCAGTACTTC.

Comment on this clonotype: This sequence may be a read error, since a much larger clone differs from it by one base. The chain has TRBV20-1 and TRBJ2-1; 9 bases match TRBD2. The V gene's germline CDR1 is DFQATT and CDR2 SNEGSKA (reference sequence). Trimming cost V 0 bases and J 6 bases; bases outside gene matches: 6. This CDR3 is 15 amino acids long. CDR3 in DNA: TGCAGTGCTAGAGATCTGGGCGGGAGGGCCAATGAGCAGTTCTTC. Protein product: CSARDLGGRANEQFF.

V is TRBV5-1 and J is TRBJ2-3; D is perhaps TRBD1 (5 bases). CDR3 length: 15 residues. V was shortened by 0 bases and J by 2 bases, with 10 bases between the two germline ends. Looked up from germline, CDR1 is SGHRS and CDR2 is YFSETQ. This CDR3 reads CASSLDRQLTDTQYF. The CDR3 DNA follows: TGCGCCAGCAGCTTGGACAGGCAACTCACAGATACGCAGTATTTT.

The genes are TRBV12-3 or TRBV12-4 and TRBJ2-7; TRBD1 aligns across 9 bases. The CDR3 consists of 16 residues. With V trimmed by 3 bases and J by 2 bases, 8 bases remained unmatched. DNA of the CDR3: TGTGCCAGCAGTTTGGGTTTAGGGACAGGGCCCTACGAGCAGTACTTC. It specifies CASSLGLGTGPYEQYF.

This clonotype was observed many times. The chain recombines TRBV20-1 with TRBJ2-7, with TRBD1 matching over 7 bases. Trimming took 7 bases from V and 3 from J; bases not matched to a gene: 9. Germline V CDR1 and CDR2: DFQATT, SNEGSKA (reference sequence). The CDR3 totals 13 residues. CDR3 nucleotides: TGCAGTGTACTACAGGGGTACGGCTACGAGCAGTACTTC. It codes for CSVLQGYGYEQYF.

There are many counts of this clonotype. The chain combines TRBV10-3 with TRBJ2-3; the match to TRBD1 covers 7 bases. The CDR3 loop spans 12 amino acids. After removal of 7 bases from V and 6 bases from J, the junction contained 4 bases not matched to a gene. Germline CDR1 and CDR2: ENHRY and SYGVKD. The CDR3 region has the DNA TGTGCCATCATAGACAGGGAGGATACGCAGTATTTT. This translates into CAIIDREDTQYF.